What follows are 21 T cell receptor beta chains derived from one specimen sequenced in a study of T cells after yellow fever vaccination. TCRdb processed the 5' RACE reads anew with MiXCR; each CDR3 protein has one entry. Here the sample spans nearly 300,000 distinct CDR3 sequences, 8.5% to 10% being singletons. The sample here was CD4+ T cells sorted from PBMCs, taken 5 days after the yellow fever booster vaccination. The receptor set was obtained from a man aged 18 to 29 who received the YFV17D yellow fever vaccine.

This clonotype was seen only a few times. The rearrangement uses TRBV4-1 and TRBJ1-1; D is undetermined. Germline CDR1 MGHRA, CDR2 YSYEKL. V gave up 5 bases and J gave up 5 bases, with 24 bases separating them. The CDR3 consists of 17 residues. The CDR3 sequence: CASSGSHTWGRRTEAFF. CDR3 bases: TGCGCCAGCAGCGGGTCCCACACTTGGGGTAGGAGGACTGAAGCTTTCTTT.

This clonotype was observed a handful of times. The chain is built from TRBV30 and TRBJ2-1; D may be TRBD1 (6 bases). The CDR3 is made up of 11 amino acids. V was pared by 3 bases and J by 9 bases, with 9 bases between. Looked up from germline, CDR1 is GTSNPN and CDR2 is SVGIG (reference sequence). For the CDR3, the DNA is TGTGCCTGGAGACTACAGGGTGAGCAGTTCTTC. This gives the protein CAWRLQGEQFF.

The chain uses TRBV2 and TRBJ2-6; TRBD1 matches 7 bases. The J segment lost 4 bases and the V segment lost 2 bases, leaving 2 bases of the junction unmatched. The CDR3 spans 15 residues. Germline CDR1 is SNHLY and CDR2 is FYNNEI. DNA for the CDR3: TGTGCCAGCAGTGAAACAGGGGCGGGGGCCAACGTCCTGACTTTC. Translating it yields CASSETGAGANVLTF.

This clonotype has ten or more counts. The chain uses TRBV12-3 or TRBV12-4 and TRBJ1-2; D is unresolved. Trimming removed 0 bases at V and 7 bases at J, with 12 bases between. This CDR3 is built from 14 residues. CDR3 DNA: TGTGCCAGCAGTTTAGCCCGGGGAAAGGGTGGCTACACCTTC. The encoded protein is CASSLARGKGGYTF.

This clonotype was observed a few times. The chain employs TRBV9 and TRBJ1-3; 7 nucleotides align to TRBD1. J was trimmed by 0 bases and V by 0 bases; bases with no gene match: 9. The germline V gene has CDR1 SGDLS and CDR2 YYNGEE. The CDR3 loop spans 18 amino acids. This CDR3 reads CASSVATGPRDSGNTIYF. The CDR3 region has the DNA TGTGCCAGCAGCGTAGCGACAGGGCCTAGGGACTCTGGAAACACCATATATTTT. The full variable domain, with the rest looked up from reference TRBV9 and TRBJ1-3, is DSGVTQTPKHLITATGQRVTLRCSPRSGDLSVYWYQQSLDQGLQFLIQYYNGEERAKGNILERFSAQQFPDLHSELNLSSLELGDSALYFCASSVATGPRDSGNTIYFGEGSWLTVV.

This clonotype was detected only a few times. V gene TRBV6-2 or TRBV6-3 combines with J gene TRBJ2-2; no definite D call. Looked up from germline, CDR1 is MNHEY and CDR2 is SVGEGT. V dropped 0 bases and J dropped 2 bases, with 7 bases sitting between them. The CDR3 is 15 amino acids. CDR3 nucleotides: TGTGCCAGCAGTTACTCGACCGGAAACACCGGGGAGCTGTTTTTT. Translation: CASSYSTGNTGELFF.

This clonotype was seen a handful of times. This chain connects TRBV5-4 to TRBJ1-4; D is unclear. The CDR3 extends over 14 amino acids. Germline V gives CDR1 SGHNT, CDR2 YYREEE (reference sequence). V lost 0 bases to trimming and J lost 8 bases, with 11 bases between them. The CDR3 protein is CASSLGLAGEKLFF. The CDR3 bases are TGTGCCAGCAGCTTGGGCCTTGCGGGCGAAAAACTGTTTTTT.

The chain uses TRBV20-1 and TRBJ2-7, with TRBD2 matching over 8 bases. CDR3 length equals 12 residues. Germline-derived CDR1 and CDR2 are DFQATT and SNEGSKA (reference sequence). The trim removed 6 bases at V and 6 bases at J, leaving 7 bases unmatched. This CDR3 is CSATGTSAEQYF. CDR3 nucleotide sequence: TGCAGTGCCACCGGGACTAGTGCCGAGCAGTACTTC.

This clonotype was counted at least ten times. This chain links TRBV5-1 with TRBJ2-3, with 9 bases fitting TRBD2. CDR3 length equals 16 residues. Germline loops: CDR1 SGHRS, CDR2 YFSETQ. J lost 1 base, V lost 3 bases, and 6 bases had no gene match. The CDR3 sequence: CASSSSGNHGTDTQYF. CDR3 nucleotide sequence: TGCGCCAGCAGCTCTAGCGGGAATCACGGCACAGATACGCAGTATTTT.

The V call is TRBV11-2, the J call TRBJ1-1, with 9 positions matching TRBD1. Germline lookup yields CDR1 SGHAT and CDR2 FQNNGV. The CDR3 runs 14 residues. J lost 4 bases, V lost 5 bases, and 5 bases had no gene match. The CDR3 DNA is TGTGCCAGCAGCACAGGACAGGGGATCACTGAAGCTTTCTTT. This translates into CASSTGQGITEAFF. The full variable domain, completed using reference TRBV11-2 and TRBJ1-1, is EAGVAQSPRYKIIEKRQSVAFWCNPISGHATLYWYQQILGQGPKLLIQFQNNGVVDDSQLPKDRFSAERLKGVDSTLKIQPAKLEDSAVYLCASSTGQGITEAFFGQGTRLTVV.

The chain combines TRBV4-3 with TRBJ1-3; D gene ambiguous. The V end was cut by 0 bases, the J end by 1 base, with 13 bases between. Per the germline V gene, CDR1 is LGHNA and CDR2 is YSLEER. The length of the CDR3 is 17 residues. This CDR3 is CASSQEKWPESGNTIYF. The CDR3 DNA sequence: TGCGCCAGCAGCCAAGAAAAGTGGCCGGAATCTGGAAACACCATATATTTT.

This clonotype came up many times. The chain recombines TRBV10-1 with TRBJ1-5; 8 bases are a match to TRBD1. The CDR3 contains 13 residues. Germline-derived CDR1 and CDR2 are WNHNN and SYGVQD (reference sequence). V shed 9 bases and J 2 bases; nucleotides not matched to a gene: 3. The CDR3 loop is CARDRDGNQPQHF. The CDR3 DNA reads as TGCGCCAGGGACAGGGACGGCAATCAGCCCCAGCATTTT.

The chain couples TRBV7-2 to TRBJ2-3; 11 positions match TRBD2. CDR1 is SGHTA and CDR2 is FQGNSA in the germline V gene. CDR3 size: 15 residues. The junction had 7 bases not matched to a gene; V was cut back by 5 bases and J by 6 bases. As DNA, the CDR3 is TGTGCCAGCAGCACTTTAGCGGGGGGGCGGGATACGCAGTATTTT. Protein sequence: CASSTLAGGRDTQYF.

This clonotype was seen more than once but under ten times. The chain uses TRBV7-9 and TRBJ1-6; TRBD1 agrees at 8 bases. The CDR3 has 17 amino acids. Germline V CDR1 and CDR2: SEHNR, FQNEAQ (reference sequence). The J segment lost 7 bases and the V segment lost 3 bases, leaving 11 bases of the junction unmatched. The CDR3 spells CASSLAMGQDVNSPLHF. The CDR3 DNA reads TGTGCCAGCAGCTTGGCTATGGGACAGGATGTGAATTCACCCCTCCACTTT.

CDR3 region: CSAREERGIHNEQFF. In nucleotides, the CDR3 is TGCAGTGCTAGAGAGGAGCGGGGGATCCACAATGAGCAGTTCTTC. The rearrangement joins TRBV20-1 to TRBJ2-1, with 8 bases that match TRBD2. Germline loops: CDR1 DFQATT, CDR2 SNEGSKA (reference sequence). Losses at the gene ends were 0 bases for V and 5 bases for J; bases not matched to a gene: 6. The CDR3 loop spans 15 amino acids.

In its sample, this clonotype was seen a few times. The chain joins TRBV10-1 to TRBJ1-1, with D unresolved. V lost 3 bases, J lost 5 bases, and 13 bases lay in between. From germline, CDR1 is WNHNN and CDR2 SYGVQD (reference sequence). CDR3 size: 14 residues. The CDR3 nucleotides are TGCGCCAGCAGTGATACTGGACCCACGACTGAAGCTTTCTTT. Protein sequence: CASSDTGPTTEAFF.

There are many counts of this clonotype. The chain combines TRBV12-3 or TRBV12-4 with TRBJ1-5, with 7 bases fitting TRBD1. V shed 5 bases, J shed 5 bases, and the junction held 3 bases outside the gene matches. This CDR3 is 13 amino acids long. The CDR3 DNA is TGTGCCAGCAGTCTCGACAGGGATCAGCCCCAGCATTTT. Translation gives CASSLDRDQPQHF.

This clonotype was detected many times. For the CDR3, the DNA is TGTGCCAGCAGCTGGAGCTCTGGAAACACCATATATTTT. It encodes CASSWSSGNTIYF. The chain employs TRBV7-2 and TRBJ1-3; no definite D call. Trimming removed 4 bases at V and 0 bases at J, with 4 bases between. This CDR3 has 13 residues. CDR1 is SGHTA, CDR2 FQGNSA, per germline.

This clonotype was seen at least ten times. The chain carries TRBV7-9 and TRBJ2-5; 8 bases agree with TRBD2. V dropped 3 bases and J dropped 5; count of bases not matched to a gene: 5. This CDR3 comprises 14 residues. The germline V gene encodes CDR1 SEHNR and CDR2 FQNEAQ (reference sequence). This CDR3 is CASSFGLAGETQYF. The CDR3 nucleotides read TGTGCCAGCAGCTTCGGACTAGCCGGCGAGACCCAGTACTTC.

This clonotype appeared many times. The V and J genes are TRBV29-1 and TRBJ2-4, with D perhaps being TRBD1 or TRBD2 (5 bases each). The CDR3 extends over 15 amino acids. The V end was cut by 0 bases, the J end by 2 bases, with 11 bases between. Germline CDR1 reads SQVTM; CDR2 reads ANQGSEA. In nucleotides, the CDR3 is TGCAGCGTTGAAGATCATTGGGGGACCAAAAACATTCAGTACTTC. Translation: CSVEDHWGTKNIQYF.

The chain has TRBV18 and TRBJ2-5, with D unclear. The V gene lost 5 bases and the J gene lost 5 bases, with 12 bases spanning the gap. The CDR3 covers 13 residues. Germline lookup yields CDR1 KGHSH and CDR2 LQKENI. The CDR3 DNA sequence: TGTGCCAGCTCAGGGCCAGAAGGGGAGACCCAGTACTTC. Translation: CASSGPEGETQYF.